The 28 T cell receptor beta chains given below trace back to one sample, sequenced in a study of PD-1 blockade in classical Hodgkin lymphoma. Relapses following autologous stem cell transplantation were seen in all patients, with brentuximab vedotin exposure varying. Profiling relied on immunoSEQ multiplex PCR, and the TCRdb table lists in-frame clones only, not all of them. The table has nearly 55,000 clones, over 75% seen once. The input for sequencing was peripheral blood mononuclear cells (PBMCs), taken at baseline. The receptors were sampled from a human donor with classical Hodgkin lymphoma.

The chain links TRBV7-2 to TRBJ2-3; D remains ambiguous. Trimming took off 5 bases at V and 2 bases at J, with 11 bases between the two ends. The CDR3 runs 14 residues. The germline CDR1 and CDR2 sequences are SGHTA and FQGNSA. CDR3 sequence: CASSPGVFTDTQYF. The CDR3 DNA reads as TGTGCCAGCAGCCCCGGAGTCTTCACAGATACGCAGTATTTT. The whole variable domain, filled in from reference TRBV7-2 and TRBJ2-3, reads GAGVSQSPSNKVTEKGKDVELRCDPISGHTALYWYRQSLGQGLEFLIYFQGNSAPDKSGLPSDRFSAERTGGSVSTLTIQRTQQEDSAVYLCASSPGVFTDTQYFGPGTRLTVL.

The chain uses TRBV5-1 and TRBJ2-1; 12 positions match TRBD2. CDR3 size: 18 residues. CDR1 is SGHRS, CDR2 YFSETQ, per germline. V shed 0 bases and J 4 bases; nucleotides not matched to a gene: 8. The CDR3 spells CASSLASGRAGNYNEQFF. The CDR3 DNA is TGCGCCAGCAGCTTGGCTAGCGGGAGGGCCGGGAATTACAATGAGCAGTTCTTC.

V usage is TRBV9 and J usage is TRBJ2-3; the D is unclear. Per the germline V gene, CDR1 is SGDLS and CDR2 is YYNGEE. V was cut by 0 bases and J by 7 bases, with 12 bases left in between. This CDR3 is built from 14 residues. The CDR3, as DNA: TGTGCCAGCAGCGTAGAACCTGATGTGAATACGCAGTATTTT. It encodes CASSVEPDVNTQYF.

CDR3 DNA sequence: TGTGCCAGCAGCTTAGACGGCGGGCTTGGAGATACGCAGTATTTT. Translated, it gives CASSLDGGLGDTQYF. The chain employs TRBV7-9 and TRBJ2-3, with a tentative D call TRBD2 (5 bases). The germline CDR1 and CDR2 sequences are SEHNR and FQNEAQ (reference sequence). V gave up 1 base and J gave up 5 bases, with 13 bases separating them. The CDR3 runs 15 residues.

The chain has TRBV11-2 and TRBJ1-3; D unclear. CDR1 and CDR2 (germline): SGHAT, FQNNGV. The CDR3 totals 15 residues. V gave up 5 bases and J gave up 2 bases, with 13 bases separating them. The DNA for the CDR3 is TGTGCCAGCAGCCCCCCCTCCGGCGCTGGAAACACCATATATTTT. Translated, it gives CASSPPSGAGNTIYF. The entire variable domain, with the rest obtained from reference TRBV11-2 and TRBJ1-3, is as follows: EAGVAQSPRYKIIEKRQSVAFWCNPISGHATLYWYQQILGQGPKLLIQFQNNGVVDDSQLPKDRFSAERLKGVDSTLKIQPAKLEDSAVYLCASSPPSGAGNTIYFGEGSWLTVV.

This chain links TRBV10-3 with TRBJ1-1; no clear D. Germline V gene lookup returns CDR1 ENHRY and CDR2 SYGVKD. The CDR3 totals 13 residues. V lost 4 bases, J lost 0 bases, and 6 bases lay in between. This chain's CDR3 is CAISGAMNTEAFF. In DNA, the CDR3 is TGTGCCATCAGTGGGGCTATGAACACTGAAGCTTTCTTT.

The V and J genes are TRBV2 and TRBJ2-7, with D unresolved. Deletions cut 7 bases from V and 6 bases from J, with 10 bases between. CDR1 SNHLY and CDR2 FYNNEI come from the germline V gene. This CDR3 comprises 11 residues. The CDR3 sequence: CASTERGEQYF. CDR3 sequence (DNA): TGTGCCAGCACCGAAAGAGGCGAGCAGTACTTC.

This clone was counted many times. The rearrangement joins TRBV29-1 to TRBJ2-7; D is ambiguous. Trimming took 4 bases from V and 2 from J, leaving 9 bases between them. The germline CDR1 and CDR2 sequences are SQVTM and ANQGSEA. This CDR3 has 12 amino acids. The CDR3 bases are TGCAGCGTTGCCTGGGTTGCCTACGAGCAGTACTTC. As protein: CSVAWVAYEQYF.

V gene TRBV5-4 combines with J gene TRBJ2-3; 16 bases map to TRBD2. Germline V gives CDR1 SGHNT, CDR2 YYREEE (reference sequence). Trimming cost V 4 bases and J 6 bases; bases outside gene matches: 5. The CDR3 contains 16 residues. The CDR3 DNA reads as TGTGCCAGCAGCCGCGGGACTAGCGGGAGGGGCGATACGCAGTATTTT. It specifies CASSRGTSGRGDTQYF.

The rearrangement joins TRBV11-2 to TRBJ2-3, with no clear D. Germline-derived CDR1 and CDR2 are SGHAT and FQNNGV. V lost 5 bases to trimming and J lost 6 bases, with 9 bases between them. The CDR3 is made up of 12 amino acids. The CDR3 nucleotides are TGTGCCAGCAGCCCACTTTACGATACGCAGTATTTT. It encodes CASSPLYDTQYF.

The chain combines TRBV18 with TRBJ2-7; 10 bases map to TRBD1. Germline assignment: CDR1 KGHSH and CDR2 LQKENI. The V and J ends lost 2 bases and 2 bases, in that order; junction bases with no gene match: 0. The CDR3 consists of 14 residues. The CDR3 DNA is TGTGCCAGCTCACCAGGGACAGGGGCCTACGAGCAGTACGTC. Translating it yields CASSPGTGAYEQYV.

This clone was seen more than once but under ten times. The chain couples TRBV6-4 to TRBJ2-3, with D maybe TRBD2 (6 bases). V gave up 2 bases and J gave up 6 bases, with 12 bases separating them. Germline CDR1 and CDR2: MRHNA and SNTAGT. CDR3 length: 14 amino acids. CDR3 residues: CASSDVGGADTQYF. DNA for the CDR3: TGTGCCAGCAGTGACGTGGGAGGAGCCGATACGCAGTATTTT.

The rearrangement joins TRBV11-2 to TRBJ2-2, with a possible D match to TRBD2 (6 bases). Trimming took off 5 bases at V and 5 bases at J, with 15 bases between the two ends. CDR3 length: 15 residues. Germline CDR1 reads SGHAT; CDR2 reads FQNNGV. For the CDR3, the DNA is TGTGCCAGCAGCCGTGGGAGGTCAGGGACCGGGGAGCTGTTTTTT. It translates to CASSRGRSGTGELFF.

The V call is TRBV19, the J call TRBJ2-3, with 8 nucleotides matching TRBD1. Germline-derived CDR1 and CDR2 are LNHDA and SQIVND (reference sequence). The CDR3 runs 16 residues. V gave up 5 bases and J gave up 0 bases; unmatched junction bases: 7. Here the CDR3 DNA reads TGTGCCAGTAGTTCCGGGACAGGAGATAGCACAGATACGCAGTATTTT. Residues: CASSSGTGDSTDTQYF.

This clone was picked up many times. V gene TRBV7-8 combines with J gene TRBJ2-1; unclear D gene. V shed 0 bases and J shed 10 bases, with 7 bases lying between them. CDR1 and CDR2 from the germline V gene are SGHVS and FQNEAQ. The CDR3 covers 12 residues. In nucleotides, the CDR3 is TGTGCCAGCAGCTTAGCGGGGATAGAGCAGTTCTTC. It translates to CASSLAGIEQFF.

V and J are TRBV7-2 and TRBJ2-3, with D unresolved. Germline V gene data show CDR1 as SGHTA and CDR2 as FQGNSA. V dropped 10 bases and J dropped 3 bases, with 14 bases sitting between them. This CDR3 has 13 residues. Here the CDR3 DNA reads TGTGCCACGCGTTATGAAGTAACAGATACGCAGTATTTT. It yields the protein CATRYEVTDTQYF.

The chain combines TRBV19 with TRBJ1-3; D is possibly TRBD1 (5 bases). From germline, CDR1 is LNHDA and CDR2 SQIVND (reference sequence). The ends were cut back, 1 base at V and 4 bases at J, with 17 bases in the middle. The CDR3 contains 17 residues. The CDR3 here is CASSIVPLGLGGNTIYF. The CDR3 nucleotides are TGTGCCAGTAGTATAGTCCCTTTGGGACTCGGAGGAAACACCATATATTTT.

The V gene is TRBV27, the J gene TRBJ2-3, with a weak D call TRBD2 (6 bases). Trimming took 6 bases from V and 6 from J, leaving 16 bases between them. From germline, CDR1 is MNHEY and CDR2 SMNVEV (reference sequence). The CDR3 totals 14 residues. The CDR3 spells CASRGVPGRDTQYF. DNA for the CDR3: TGTGCCAGCAGGGGGGTTCCAGGGAGGGATACGCAGTATTTT.

V and J are TRBV7-2 and TRBJ1-5; D gene uncertain. This CDR3 comprises 15 residues. Germline V gene lookup returns CDR1 SGHTA and CDR2 FQGNSA. The V end was cut by 5 bases, the J end by 5 bases, with 16 bases between. CDR3 bases: TGTGCCAGCAGCCGACACACCGGGCTCCATCAGCCCCAGCATTTT. The encoded protein is CASSRHTGLHQPQHF.

This chain uses TRBV11-3 with TRBJ1-1; weak D call: TRBD1 (6 bases). V lost 3 bases and J lost 4, with 18 bases in between. Per the germline V gene, CDR1 is SGHNT and CDR2 is YENEEA. The CDR3 has 16 residues. The CDR3 loop reads CASSFQVLGQTTEAFF. The CDR3 bases are TGTGCCAGCAGCTTTCAAGTACTCGGACAGACCACTGAAGCTTTCTTT.

The chain couples TRBV12-2 to TRBJ1-1; the DNA was not compared with TRBD1, the D call given in the table. TRBV12-2 is annotated as a pseudogene. The CDR3 is 14 residues long. For the CDR3, the DNA is TGTGCAAGTCGCTTAACACGCAGGAACACTGAAGCTTTCTTT. As protein: CASRLTRRNTEAFF.

This clone was observed a handful of times. CDR3: CASSRLAGYYEQYV. CDR3 DNA sequence: TGTGCCAGCAGCCGACTAGCGGGATACTACGAGCAGTACGTC. The rearrangement uses TRBV6-6 and TRBJ2-7; 11 bases match TRBD2. Germline trimming cut 6 bases from V and 3 bases from J; bases unmatched to any gene: 4. The CDR3 consists of 14 residues. Germline values: CDR1 MNHNY, CDR2 SVGAGI (reference sequence).

This clone came up a few times. V and J are TRBV10-2 and TRBJ2-1; TRBD2 might be the D (7 bases). The CDR3 length is 16 residues. V dropped 1 base and J dropped 6 bases, with 16 bases sitting between them. The germline CDR1 and CDR2 sequences are WSHSY and SAAADI. The CDR3 is CASSEWGAGEGNEQFF. DNA for the CDR3: TGCGCCAGCAGTGAGTGGGGGGCGGGAGAGGGCAATGAGCAGTTCTTC.

This clone has only one observation. This chain connects TRBV30 to TRBJ2-5, with D perhaps TRBD1 (5 bases). CDR3 size: 12 residues. The germline CDR1 and CDR2 sequences are GTSNPN and SVGIG (reference sequence). Trimming shortened V by 8 bases and J by 0 bases, and 10 bases separated the two germline ends. The CDR3 bases are TGTGCCATACAGGAGTACCAAGAGACCCAGTACTTC. Amino acids: CAIQEYQETQYF.

The chain is built from TRBV10-1 and TRBJ2-7, with 9 bases identical to TRBD1. The junction had 6 bases not matched to a gene; V was cut back by 9 bases and J by 0 bases. Germline CDR1 reads WNHNN; CDR2 reads SYGVQD (reference sequence). This CDR3 contains 14 residues. This CDR3 is CARPDRGSSYEQYV. As DNA, the CDR3 is TGCGCCAGACCAGACAGGGGGAGCTCCTACGAGCAGTACGTC.

In its sample, this clone was seen once. CDR3 loop: CAWSAPTSGVSYNEQFF. CDR3 sequence (DNA): TGTGCCTGGAGTGCTCCGACTAGCGGAGTTTCCTACAATGAGCAGTTCTTC. The chain combines TRBV30 with TRBJ2-1, with 9 bases matching TRBD2. V was pared by 1 base and J by 1 base, with 8 bases of the junction left unmatched. CDR1 and CDR2 from the germline V gene are GTSNPN and SVGIG (reference sequence). The CDR3 length is 17 residues.

This rearrangement joins TRBV19 to TRBJ1-1, with a possible D match to TRBD1 (5 bases). The V gene's germline CDR1 is LNHDA and CDR2 SQIVND (reference sequence). Trimming removed 8 bases from V and 1 base from J, with 11 bases in between. The CDR3 sequence is 13 residues long. CDR3 loop: CASSQDKNTEAFF. CDR3 nucleotide sequence: TGTGCCAGTTCTCAGGACAAGAACACTGAAGCTTTCTTT.

The V gene is TRBV11-3, the J gene TRBJ2-7, with a tentative D call TRBD1 (5 bases). V was clipped by 6 bases and J by 0 bases, with 9 bases between them. The V gene's germline CDR1 is SGHNT and CDR2 YENEEA. The length of the CDR3 is 13 residues. The CDR3 here is CASSRGHSYEQYF. The DNA for the CDR3 is TGTGCCAGCAGTAGGGGCCACTCCTACGAGCAGTACTTC.